This T cell receptor beta chain was sequenced in a study of blood T cell repertoires in COVID-19. Overall study: Samples taken during acute and convalescent COVID-19 were collected in the United States, Italy and Spain. The cDNA or gDNA used as material had been derived from T cells, B-cell-depleted T cells, or PBMCs.

The CDR3 spans 15 residues. Trimming shortened V by 7 bases and J by 3 bases, and 18 bases separated the two germline ends. Looked up from germline, CDR1 is MRHNA and CDR2 is SNTAGT. Repertoires were generated with immunoSEQ multiplex PCR, while TCRdb's copy carries only in-frame clones and drops some. The sample includes 270,000 or so clones, around 90% of them seen just once. This receptor was taken from a woman aged 40 to 49 who had recovered from COVID-19. Sequenced sample: peripheral blood. The gene calls are TRBV6-4 and TRBJ2-5, with D maybe TRBD1 (6 bases). CDR3 nucleotide sequence: TGTGCCAGCATGAGGACAGTCGCACAAGAAGAGACCCAGTACTTC. Residues: CASMRTVAQEETQYF.